In its sample, the clone carrying this T cell receptor (beta chain) was seen a few times. Its specificity is not known. The data derive from a study of beta chain features in type 1 diabetes. Study-level information: Cell yields, age and gender were similar between patients and healthy donors. General study findings and limits: Shorter TCRB CDR3s, moderately but significantly so, were found in Type 1 diabetes patients in all four CD4+ subsets. Compared to healthy donors, patients appeared to have naive, central memory and Treg TCRB repertoires that were more alike.

V lost 3 bases to trimming and J lost 1 base; unmatched junction nucleotides: 2. Germline V lookup: CDR1 LNHNV, CDR2 YYDKDF (reference sequence). The CDR3 has 14 residues. The investigators reverse transcribed all of the isolated RNA, so they sequenced expressed TCRB transcripts. Approximately 3.5 million reads per sample were averaged for naive, central memory and regulatory samples. Measured with immunoSEQ multiplex PCR; TCRdb has only the in-frame clones, and not every one. The data hold some 360,000 clones, with about 10% observed a single time. Purity of each sorted population was above 95%. This sequence was found in a man in his thirties or forties with type 1 diabetes. The chain joins TRBV15 to TRBJ2-5; TRBD1 matches at 7 bases. The sequenced sample was central memory CD4+ T cells from blood. The CDR3 here is CATSSRQGQETQYF. In DNA form, the CDR3 reads TGTGCCACCAGCAGTCGACAGGGCCAAGAGACCCAGTACTTC.